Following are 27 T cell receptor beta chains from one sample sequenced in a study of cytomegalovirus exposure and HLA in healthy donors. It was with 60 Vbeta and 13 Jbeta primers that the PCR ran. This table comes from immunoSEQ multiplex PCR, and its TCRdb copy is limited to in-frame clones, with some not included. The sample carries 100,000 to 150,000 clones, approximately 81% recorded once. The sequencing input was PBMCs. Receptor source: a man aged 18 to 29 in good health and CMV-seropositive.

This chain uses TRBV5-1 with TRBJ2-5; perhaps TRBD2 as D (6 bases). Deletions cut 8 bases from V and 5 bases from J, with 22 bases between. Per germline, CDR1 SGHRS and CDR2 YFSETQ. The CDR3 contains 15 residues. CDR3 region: CASAPAEGRMETQYF. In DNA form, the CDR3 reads TGCGCCAGTGCTCCCGCGGAGGGTCGTATGGAGACCCAGTACTTC.

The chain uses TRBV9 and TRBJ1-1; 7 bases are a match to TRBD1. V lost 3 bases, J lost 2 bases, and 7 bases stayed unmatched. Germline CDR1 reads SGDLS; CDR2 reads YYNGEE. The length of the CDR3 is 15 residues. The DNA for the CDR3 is TGTGCCAGCAGCGCCACGACAGGGACCAACACTGAAGCTTTCTTT. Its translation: CASSATTGTNTEAFF.

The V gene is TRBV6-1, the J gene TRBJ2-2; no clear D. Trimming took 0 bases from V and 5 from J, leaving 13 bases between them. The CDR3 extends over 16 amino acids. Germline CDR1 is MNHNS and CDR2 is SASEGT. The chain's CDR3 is CASSEANLDWTGELFF. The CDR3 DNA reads TGTGCCAGCAGTGAAGCCAACCTAGACTGGACCGGGGAGCTGTTTTTT.

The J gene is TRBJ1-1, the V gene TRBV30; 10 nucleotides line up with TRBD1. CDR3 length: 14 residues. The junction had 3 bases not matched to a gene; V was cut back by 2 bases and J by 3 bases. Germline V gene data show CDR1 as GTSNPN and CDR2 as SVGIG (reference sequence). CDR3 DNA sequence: TGTGCCTGGAGTTCCGGGACAGGGGACACTGAAGCTTTCTTT. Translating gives CAWSSGTGDTEAFF.

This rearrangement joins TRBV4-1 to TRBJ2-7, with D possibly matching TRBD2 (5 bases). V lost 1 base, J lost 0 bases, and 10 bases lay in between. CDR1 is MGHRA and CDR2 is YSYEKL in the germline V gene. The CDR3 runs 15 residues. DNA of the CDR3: TGCGCCAGCAGCCAAGTGGAGCGGAGCTCCTACGAGCAGTACTTC. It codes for CASSQVERSSYEQYF.

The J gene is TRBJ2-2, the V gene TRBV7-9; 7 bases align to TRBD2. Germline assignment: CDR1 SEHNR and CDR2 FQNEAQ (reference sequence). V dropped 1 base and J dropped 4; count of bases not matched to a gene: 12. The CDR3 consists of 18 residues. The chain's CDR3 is CASSLGWRRGTRTGELFF. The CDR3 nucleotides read TGTGCCAGCAGCTTAGGTTGGCGGCGGGGGACCCGCACCGGGGAGCTGTTTTTT.

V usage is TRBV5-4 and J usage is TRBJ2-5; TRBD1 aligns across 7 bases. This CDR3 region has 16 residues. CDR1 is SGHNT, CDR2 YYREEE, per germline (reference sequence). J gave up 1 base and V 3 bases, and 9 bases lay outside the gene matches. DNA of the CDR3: TGTGCCAGCAGCTCGGGACAGCCATCGATCCAAGAGACCCAGTACTTC. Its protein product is CASSSGQPSIQETQYF.

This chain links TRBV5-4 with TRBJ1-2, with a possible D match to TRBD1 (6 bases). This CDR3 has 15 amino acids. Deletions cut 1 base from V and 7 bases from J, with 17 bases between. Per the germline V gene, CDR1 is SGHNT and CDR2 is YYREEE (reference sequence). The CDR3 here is CASSLMGAPSGGYTF. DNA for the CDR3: TGTGCCAGCAGCTTGATGGGGGCCCCTAGTGGTGGCTACACCTTC.

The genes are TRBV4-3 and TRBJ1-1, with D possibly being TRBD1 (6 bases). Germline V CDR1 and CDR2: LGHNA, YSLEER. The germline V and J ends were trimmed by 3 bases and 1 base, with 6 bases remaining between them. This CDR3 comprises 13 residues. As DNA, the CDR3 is TGCGCCAGCAGCCACAGGGGGAACACTGAAGCTTTCTTT. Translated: CASSHRGNTEAFF.

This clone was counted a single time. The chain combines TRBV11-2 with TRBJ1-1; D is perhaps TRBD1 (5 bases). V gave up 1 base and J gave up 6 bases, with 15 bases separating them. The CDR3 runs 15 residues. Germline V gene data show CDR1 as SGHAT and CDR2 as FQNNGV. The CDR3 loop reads CASSLGTGFSSEAFF. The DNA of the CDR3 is TGTGCCAGCAGCTTAGGCACAGGCTTTAGCTCTGAAGCTTTCTTT.

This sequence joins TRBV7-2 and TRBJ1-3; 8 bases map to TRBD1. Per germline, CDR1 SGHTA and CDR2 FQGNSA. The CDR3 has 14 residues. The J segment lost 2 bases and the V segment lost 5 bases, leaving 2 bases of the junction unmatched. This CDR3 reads CASSATGAGNTIYF. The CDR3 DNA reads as TGTGCCAGCAGCGCGACAGGGGCTGGAAACACCATATATTTT.

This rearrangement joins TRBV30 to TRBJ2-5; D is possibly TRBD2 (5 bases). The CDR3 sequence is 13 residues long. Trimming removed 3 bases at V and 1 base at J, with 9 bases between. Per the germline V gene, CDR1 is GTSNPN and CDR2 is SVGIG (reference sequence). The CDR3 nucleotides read TGTGCCTGGAGACGGGGAATCCAAGAGACCCAGTACTTC. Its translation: CAWRRGIQETQYF.

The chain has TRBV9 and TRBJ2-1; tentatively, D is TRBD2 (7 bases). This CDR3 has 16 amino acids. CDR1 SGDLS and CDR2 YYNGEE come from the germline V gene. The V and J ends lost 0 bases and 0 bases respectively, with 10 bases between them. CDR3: CASSVAGGLSYNEQFF. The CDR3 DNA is TGTGCCAGCAGCGTAGCCGGGGGGCTCTCCTACAATGAGCAGTTCTTC.

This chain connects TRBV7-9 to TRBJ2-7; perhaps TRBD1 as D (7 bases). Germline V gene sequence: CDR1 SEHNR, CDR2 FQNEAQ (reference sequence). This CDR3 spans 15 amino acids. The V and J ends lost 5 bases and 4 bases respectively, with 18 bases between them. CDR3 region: CASSGRQGGFYEQYF. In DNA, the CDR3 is TGTGCCAGCAGCGGGCGACAGGGAGGTTTTTACGAGCAGTACTTC.

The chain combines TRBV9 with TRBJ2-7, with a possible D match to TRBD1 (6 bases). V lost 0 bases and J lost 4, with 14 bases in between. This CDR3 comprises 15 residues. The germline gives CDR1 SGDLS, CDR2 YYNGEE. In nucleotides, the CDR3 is TGTGCCAGCAGCGTAGGGGGGATAGGGGGTTACGAGCAGTACTTC. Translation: CASSVGGIGGYEQYF.

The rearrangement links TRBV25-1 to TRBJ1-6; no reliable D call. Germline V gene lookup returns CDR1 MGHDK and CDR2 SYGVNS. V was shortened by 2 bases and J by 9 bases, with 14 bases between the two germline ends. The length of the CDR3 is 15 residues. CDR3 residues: CASSELQDLGSPLHF. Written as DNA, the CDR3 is TGTGCCAGCAGTGAACTTCAGGATCTCGGTTCACCCCTCCACTTT.

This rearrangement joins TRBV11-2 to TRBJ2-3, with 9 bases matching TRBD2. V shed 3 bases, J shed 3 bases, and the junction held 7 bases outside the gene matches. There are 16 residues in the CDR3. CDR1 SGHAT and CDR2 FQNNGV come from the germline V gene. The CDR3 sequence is CASSFQPGLATDTQYF. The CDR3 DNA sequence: TGTGCCAGCAGCTTCCAACCGGGACTAGCAACAGATACGCAGTATTTT.

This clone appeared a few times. The CDR3 coding sequence is TGCGCTCGGGGGGGCCGGGACAATCAGCCCCAGCATTTT. It specifies CARGGRDNQPQHF. The chain employs TRBV23-1 and TRBJ1-5; tentative D call: TRBD1 (6 bases). TRBV23-1 is classed as an ORF, of uncertain function. The CDR3 sequence is 13 residues long.

The CDR3 region is CASSGFGGSADTQYF. In DNA, the CDR3 is TGTGCCAGCAGCGGCTTCGGCGGGAGTGCAGATACGCAGTATTTT. The V call is TRBV9, the J call TRBJ2-3, with 7 bases matching TRBD2. V dropped 3 bases and J dropped 4; count of bases not matched to a gene: 8. Germline CDR1 SGDLS, CDR2 YYNGEE. The CDR3 is 15 amino acids. The entire variable domain, with the rest obtained from reference TRBV9 and TRBJ2-3, is as follows: DSGVTQTPKHLITATGQRVTLRCSPRSGDLSVYWYQQSLDQGLQFLIQYYNGEERAKGNILERFSAQQFPDLHSELNLSSLELGDSALYFCASSGFGGSADTQYFGPGTRLTVL.

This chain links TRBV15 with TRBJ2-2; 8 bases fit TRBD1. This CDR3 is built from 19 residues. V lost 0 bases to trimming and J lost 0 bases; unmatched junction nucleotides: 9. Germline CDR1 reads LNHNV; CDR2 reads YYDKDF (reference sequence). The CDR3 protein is CATSRDLSPGQANTGELFF. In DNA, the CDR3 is TGTGCCACCAGCAGAGATTTGAGTCCGGGACAGGCGAACACCGGGGAGCTGTTTTTT.

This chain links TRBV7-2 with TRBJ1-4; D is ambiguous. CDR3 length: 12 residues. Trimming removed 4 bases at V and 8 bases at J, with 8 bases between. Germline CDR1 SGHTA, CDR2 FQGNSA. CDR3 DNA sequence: TGTGCCAGCAGCTGGACGGGGGAAAAACTGTTTTTT. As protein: CASSWTGEKLFF.

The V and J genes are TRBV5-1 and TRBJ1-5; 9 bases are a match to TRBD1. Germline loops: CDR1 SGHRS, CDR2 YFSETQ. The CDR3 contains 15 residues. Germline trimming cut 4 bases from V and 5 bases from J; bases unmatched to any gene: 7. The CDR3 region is CASSPGQGPDQPQHF. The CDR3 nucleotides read TGCGCCAGCAGCCCCGGACAGGGGCCCGATCAGCCCCAGCATTTT.

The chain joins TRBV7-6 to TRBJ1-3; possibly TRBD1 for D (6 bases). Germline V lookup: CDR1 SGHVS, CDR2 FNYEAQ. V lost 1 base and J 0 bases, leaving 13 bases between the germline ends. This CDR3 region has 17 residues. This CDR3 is CASSLGTLTGSGNTIYF. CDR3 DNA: TGTGCCAGCAGCTTAGGAACGTTGACAGGCTCTGGAAACACCATATATTTT.

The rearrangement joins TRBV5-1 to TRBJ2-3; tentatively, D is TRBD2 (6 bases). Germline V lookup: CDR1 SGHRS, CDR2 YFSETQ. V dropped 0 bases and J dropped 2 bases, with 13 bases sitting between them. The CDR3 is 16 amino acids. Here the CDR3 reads CASSLVTGEITDTQYF. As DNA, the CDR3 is TGCGCCAGCAGCTTGGTAACGGGGGAAATCACAGATACGCAGTATTTT. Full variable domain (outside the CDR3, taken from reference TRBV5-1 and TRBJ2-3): KAGVTQTPRYLIKTRGQQVTLSCSPISGHRSVSWYQQTPGQGLQFLFEYFSETQRNKGNFPGRFSGRQFSNSRSEMNVSTLELGDSALYLCASSLVTGEITDTQYFGPGTRLTVL.

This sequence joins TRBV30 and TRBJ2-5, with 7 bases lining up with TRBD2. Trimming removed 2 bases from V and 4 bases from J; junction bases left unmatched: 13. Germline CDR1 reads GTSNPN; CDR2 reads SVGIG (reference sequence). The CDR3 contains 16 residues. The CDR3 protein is CAWSPSGDYDRETQYF. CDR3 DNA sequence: TGTGCCTGGAGTCCTTCGGGGGACTATGACCGAGAGACCCAGTACTTC.

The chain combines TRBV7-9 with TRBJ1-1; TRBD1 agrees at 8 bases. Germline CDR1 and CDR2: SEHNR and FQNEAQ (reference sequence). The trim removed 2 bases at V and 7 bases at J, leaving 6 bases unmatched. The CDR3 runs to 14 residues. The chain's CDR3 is CASSLPQGAGEAFF. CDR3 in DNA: TGTGCCAGCAGCTTACCTCAGGGGGCAGGTGAAGCTTTCTTT.

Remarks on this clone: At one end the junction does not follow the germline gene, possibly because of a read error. CDR3 protein: CSSSFFAVFPNTEAFF. The DNA of the CDR3 is TGTTCCAGCAGCTTCTTTGCAGTTTTCCCGAACACTGAAGCTTTCTTT. The chain joins TRBV7-9 to TRBJ1-1; D call uncertain. Per the germline V gene, CDR1 is SEHNR and CDR2 is FQNEAQ (reference sequence). The length of the CDR3 is 16 residues.